Listed below are T cell receptor beta chains from one sample, sequenced in a study of cytomegalovirus exposure and HLA in healthy donors. Repertoires were generated with immunoSEQ multiplex PCR, while TCRdb's copy carries only in-frame clones and drops some. This sample has approximately 170,000 clones, with approximately 81% found just once. Sequencing was carried out using PBMCs. These receptors came from a man in his late teens or twenties in good health and CMV-seropositive. Both conserved end residues are part of each CDR3. D genes are given only for firm matches. The size entry is marked missing in some rows and otherwise reads once, few, many or a size class.

j_call | d_call | v_call | clone_size | cdr3_aa | cdr3_nt
TRBJ2-3 | TRBD2 | TRBV5-1 | - | CASSFLAGASTDTQYF | TGCGCCAGCAGCTTCTTAGCGGGGGCCAGCACAGATACGCAGTATTTT
TRBJ1-1 | - | TRBV27 | - | CASSVAGSEAFF | TGTGCCAGCAGCGTGGCGGGATCTGAAGCTTTCTTT
TRBJ2-6 | - | TRBV5-4 | once | CASSLGASTGANVLTF | TGTGCCAGCAGCTTAGGGGCGAGCACTGGGGCCAACGTCCTGACTTTC
TRBJ1-5 | - | TRBV21-1 | - | CASSTRPRHHILNQPQHF | TGTGCCAGCAGCACGCGCCCTCGACACCACATCCTCAATCAGCCCCAGCATTTT
TRBJ1-4 | - | TRBV7-2 | few | CASSLGFRANEKLFF | TGTGCCAGCAGCTTAGGGTTCAGGGCTAATGAAAAACTGTTTTTT
TRBJ2-2 | - | TRBV11-2 | - | CASSPAMYSHAGELFF | TGTGCCAGCAGCCCCGCCATGTACAGCCACGCCGGGGAGCTGTTTTTT
TRBJ2-3 | - | TRBV30 | - | CAWSRGRGTGGTDTQYF | TGTGCCTGGAGCCGGGGGAGAGGAACAGGGGGCACAGATACGCAGTATTTT
TRBJ1-1 | - | TRBV6-4 | few | CASSPTVNTEAFF | TGTGCCAGCAGTCCCACAGTTAACACTGAAGCTTTCTTT
TRBJ1-2 | - | TRBV5-3 | once | CARTGGHGYTF | TGTGCCAGAACCGGGGGTCATGGCTACACCTTC
TRBJ2-2 | - | TRBV7-6 | - | CASSLASWGEITGELFF | TGTGCCAGCAGCTTAGCGTCGTGGGGGGAAATCACCGGGGAGCTGTTTTTT
TRBJ2-3 | - | TRBV28 | - | CASSLTTDTQYF | TGTGCCAGCAGTCTGACTACAGATACGCAGTATTTT
TRBJ1-2 | TRBD1 | TRBV28 | - | CASTPPGQSYGYTF | TGTGCCAGCACTCCCCCGGGACAGAGCTATGGCTACACCTTC
TRBJ2-5 | TRBD2 | TRBV7-2 | - | CASSLTSGKETQYF | TGTGCCAGCAGCTTGACTAGCGGAAAAGAGACCCAGTACTTC
TRBJ2-7 | - | TRBV7-7 | - | CASSPGLGYEQYF | TGTGCTAGCAGCCCGGGTCTCGGGTACGAGCAGTACTTC
TRBJ2-7 | - | TRBV7-2 | - | CASSLAGALPYEQYF | TGTGCCAGCAGCTTAGCGGGGGCGCTCCCCTACGAGCAGTACTTC
TRBJ1-5 | - | TRBV6-6 | - | CASSGQNQPQHF | TGTGCCAGCAGCGGACAGAATCAGCCCCAGCATTTT
TRBJ2-3 | TRBD2 | TRBV12-5 | many | CASGSGLAGTGTDTQYF | TGTGCTAGTGGTTCTGGACTAGCGGGAACGGGTACAGATACGCAGTATTTT
TRBJ1-2 | TRBD1 | TRBV5-1 | - | CASSPGQGRLGYTF | TGCGCCAGCAGCCCCGGACAGGGCCGTTTGGGCTACACCTTC
TRBJ2-7 | - | TRBV28 | - | CASSLAGHEQYF | TGTGCCAGCAGTTTAGCGGGCCACGAGCAGTACTTC
TRBJ1-2 | TRBD1 | TRBV4-2 | - | CASTQGAYYGYTF | TGTGCCAGCACCCAGGGGGCCTACTATGGCTACACCTTC
TRBJ2-5 | TRBD2 | TRBV9 | - | CASSPMGSGETQYF | TGTGCCAGCAGCCCTATGGGTAGCGGGGAGACCCAGTACTTC
TRBJ1-6 | - | TRBV10-1 | once | CASSEDTNSPLHF | TGCGCCAGCAGTGAGGATACAAATTCACCCCTCCACTTT
TRBJ2-3 | TRBD2 | TRBV28 | - | CATRESTDTQYF | TGTGCCACGCGGGAGAGCACAGATACGCAGTATTTT
TRBJ2-7 | TRBD1 | TRBV6-1 | - | CASRPGQSFSYEQYF | TGTGCCAGCAGACCGGGACAGAGTTTCTCCTACGAGCAGTACTTC
TRBJ2-7 | - | TRBV5-6 | - | CASSSRQYEQYF | TGTGCCAGCAGCTCTCGACAGTACGAGCAGTACTTC
TRBJ2-5 | TRBD1 | TRBV7-9 | - | CATRTGAGETQYF | TGTGCCACGCGGACAGGGGCGGGAGAGACCCAGTACTTC
TRBJ2-7 | - | TRBV5-4 | - | CASSLDGRGNEQYF | TGTGCCAGCAGCTTGGATGGGAGGGGGAACGAGCAGTACTTC
TRBJ2-6 | TRBD1 | TRBV5-1 | - | CASSSRQGSSGANVLTF | TGCGCCAGCAGCTCCCGACAGGGTAGCTCTGGGGCCAACGTCCTGACTTTC
TRBJ2-1 | TRBD2 | TRBV18 | - | CASSPPGLAGGLTSNEQFF | TGTGCCAGCTCACCGCCGGGACTAGCGGGGGGGCTGACCTCCAATGAGCAGTTCTTC
TRBJ2-1 | - | TRBV7-9 | - | CASSLQGNEQFF | TGTGCCAGCAGCCTACAGGGCAATGAGCAGTTCTTC
TRBJ2-1 | TRBD1 | TRBV5-4 | - | CASSLRSQGPDEQFF | TGTGCCAGCAGCTTAAGGTCACAGGGGCCCGATGAGCAGTTCTTC
TRBJ1-2 | TRBD1 | TRBV19 | - | CASSLAGQAGYGYTF | TGTGCCAGTAGCCTAGCGGGACAGGCGGGCTATGGCTACACCTTC
TRBJ2-5 | TRBD1 | TRBV25-1 | - | CASSGTDAGQGRETQYF | TGTGCCAGCAGTGGTACTGACGCGGGACAGGGTCGAGAGACCCAGTACTTC
TRBJ1-1 | TRBD1 | TRBV2 | - | CASSEMVGQGRPEAFF | TGTGCCAGCAGTGAAATGGTGGGACAGGGAAGGCCTGAAGCTTTCTTT
TRBJ2-2 | TRBD2 | TRBV6-1 | - | CASSDGTSGSGELFF | TGTGCCAGCAGTGATGGGACTAGCGGGTCCGGGGAGCTGTTTTTT
TRBJ2-3 | TRBD1 | TRBV2 | - | CASSAGTGVNTQYF | TGTGCCAGCAGCGCCGGGACAGGGGTTAATACGCAGTATTTT
TRBJ2-7 | - | TRBV28 | - | CASSSAESSYEQYF | TGTGCCAGCAGTTCGGCGGAAAGCTCCTACGAGCAGTACTTC
TRBJ2-7 | TRBD1 | TRBV27 | - | CASPMGDRGHEQYF | TGTGCCAGCCCTATGGGGGACAGGGGCCACGAGCAGTACTTC
TRBJ1-1 | - | TRBV28 | - | CASILSGGNTEAFF | TGTGCCAGCATCTTGTCGGGGGGTAACACTGAAGCTTTCTTT
TRBJ1-6 | TRBD1 | TRBV4-1 | - | CASSQGQGYSSPLHF | TGCGCCAGCAGCCAAGGACAGGGTTATAGCTCACCCCTCCACTTT
TRBJ2-1 | TRBD1 | TRBV5-1 | - | CASSLGQGYNEQFF | TGCGCCAGCAGCTTGGGACAGGGGTACAATGAGCAGTTCTTC
TRBJ2-4 | TRBD1 | TRBV6-1 | - | CASSVGTGTDIQYF | TGTGCCAGCAGTGTGGGGACAGGGACGGACATTCAGTACTTC
TRBJ1-2 | - | TRBV9 | few | CASSSGGYGYTF | TGTGCCAGCAGCTCCGGGGGATATGGCTACACCTTC
TRBJ2-7 | TRBD1 | TRBV5-1 | - | CASSPDPTGGYEQYF | TGCGCCAGCAGCCCGGATCCGACAGGGGGCTACGAGCAGTACTTC
TRBJ1-2 | TRBD1 | TRBV28 | - | CASSPRGRANYGYTF | TGTGCCAGCAGTCCCAGGGGGCGAGCTAACTATGGCTACACCTTC
TRBJ2-1 | TRBD2 | TRBV5-1 | - | CASSGLAGGWSNEQFF | TGCGCCAGCAGCGGGCTAGCGGGGGGGTGGTCGAATGAGCAGTTCTTC
TRBJ2-7 | - | TRBV28 | - | CASSPTFFVEYEQYF | TGTGCCAGCAGTCCCACTTTTTTTGTCGAGTACGAGCAGTACTTC
TRBJ2-3 | - | TRBV2 | - | CASTQGTSTDTQYF | TGTGCCAGCACCCAGGGGACAAGTACAGATACGCAGTATTTT
TRBJ1-1 | TRBD1 | TRBV28 | - | CASTFYRGSTEAFF | TGTGCCAGCACCTTTTACAGGGGATCGACTGAAGCTTTCTTT
TRBJ1-1 | - | TRBV27 | - | CASSLLGQANTEAFF | TGTGCCAGCAGTTTATTAGGTCAGGCGAACACTGAAGCTTTCTTT
TRBJ2-3 | - | TRBV4-1 | - | CASSRQNLDTQYF | TGCGCCAGCAGCCGACAAAACCTGGATACGCAGTATTTT
TRBJ2-7 | TRBD2 | TRBV12-5 | - | CASGLVLFLAGGPPTYEQYF | TGTGCTAGTGGTTTGGTACTTTTCCTAGCGGGGGGACCTCCTACCTACGAGCAGTACTTC
TRBJ1-1 | - | TRBV7-2 | - | CASLRRDTEAFF | TGTGCCAGCCTGCGGAGGGACACTGAAGCTTTCTTT
TRBJ1-1 | TRBD1 | TRBV5-1 | - | CASSPDRGLANTEAFF | TGCGCCAGCAGCCCGGACAGGGGGCTTGCGAACACTGAAGCTTTCTTT
TRBJ2-3 | TRBD2 | TRBV6-1 | - | CASSESGGGDTQYF | TGTGCCAGCAGTGAAAGCGGGGGGGGAGATACGCAGTATTTT
TRBJ1-2 | - | TRBV6-1 | - | CASSEGHYRGYTF | TGTGCCAGCAGTGAGGGGCACTACCGTGGCTACACCTTC
TRBJ2-7 | - | TRBV28 | - | CASSATGNPEQYF | TGTGCCAGCAGTGCCACAGGGAACCCCGAGCAGTACTTC